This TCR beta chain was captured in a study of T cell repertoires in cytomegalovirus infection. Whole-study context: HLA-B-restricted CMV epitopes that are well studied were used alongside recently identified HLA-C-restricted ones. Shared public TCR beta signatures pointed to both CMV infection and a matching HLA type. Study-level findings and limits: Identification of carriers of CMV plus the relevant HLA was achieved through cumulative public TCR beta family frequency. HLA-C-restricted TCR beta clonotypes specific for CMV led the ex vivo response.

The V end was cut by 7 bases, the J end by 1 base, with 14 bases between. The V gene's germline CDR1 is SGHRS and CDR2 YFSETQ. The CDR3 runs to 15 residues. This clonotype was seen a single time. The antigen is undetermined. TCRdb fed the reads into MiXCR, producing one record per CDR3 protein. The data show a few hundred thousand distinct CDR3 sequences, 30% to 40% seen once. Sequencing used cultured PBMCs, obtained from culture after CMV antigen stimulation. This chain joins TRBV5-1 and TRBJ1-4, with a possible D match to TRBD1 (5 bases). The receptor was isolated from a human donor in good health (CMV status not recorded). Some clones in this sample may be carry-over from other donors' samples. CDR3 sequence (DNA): TGCGCCAGCCGTCGGGAGGGGAAAACTAATGAAAAACTGTTTTTT. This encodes CASRREGKTNEKLFF.